The 29 T cell receptor beta chains given below trace back to one sample, sequenced in a study of shared clonotypes between healthy human individuals. Produced via immunoSEQ multiplex PCR; TCRdb's table is partial and in-frame only. The top ten hold 0.06% of the sample, which has approximately 500,000 clones, 90% to 96% seen once. The sequenced material came from naive CD4+ T cells sorted from blood. Sample subset: CD45RA+ positively selected. The receptors here all came from a woman under 40 in good health.

This sequence joins TRBV28 and TRBJ2-7; D possibly corresponds to TRBD2 (6 bases). Germline CDR1 MDHEN, CDR2 SYDVKM. The length of the CDR3 is 11 residues. V was pared by 8 bases and J by 7 bases, with 12 bases between. The CDR3 loop reads CASGGAWEQYF. CDR3 sequence (DNA): TGTGCCAGCGGAGGGGCTTGGGAGCAGTACTTC.

The V and J genes are TRBV5-1 and TRBJ2-5, with 9 bases matching TRBD1. The V and J ends lost 4 bases and 4 bases, in that order; junction bases with no gene match: 5. CDR1 is SGHRS, CDR2 YFSETQ, per germline. The CDR3 extends over 14 amino acids. The CDR3 DNA sequence: TGCGCCAGCAGCCTCGGGACAGGGTTAGAGACCCAGTACTTC. This encodes CASSLGTGLETQYF.

The chain uses TRBV7-2 and TRBJ2-5, with 12 positions matching TRBD2. The better agreement between TRBJ2-7 and the DNA end casts doubt on the J call. The CDR3 covers 15 residues. Per the germline V gene, CDR1 is SGHTA and CDR2 is FQGNSA. CDR3 loop: CASSLGLAGFYEQYF. The CDR3 region has the DNA TGTGCCAGCAGCTTGGGACTAGCGGGCTTCTACGAGCAGTACTTC.

The rearrangement joins TRBV9 to TRBJ2-1; 7 nucleotides match TRBD1. V lost 3 bases, J lost 12 bases, and 15 bases stayed unmatched. The CDR3 loop spans 15 amino acids. CDR1 is SGDLS, CDR2 YYNGEE, per germline. The CDR3 region is CASSAGRTGFGGQFF. In DNA, the CDR3 is TGTGCCAGCAGCGCAGGACGGACAGGTTTTGGGGGGCAGTTCTTC.

V gene TRBV28 combines with J gene TRBJ2-1; a possible D gene is TRBD2 (6 bases). V was trimmed by 5 bases and J by 1 base, leaving 12 bases between them. CDR1 and CDR2 from the germline V gene are MDHEN and SYDVKM. The CDR3 spans 15 residues. The DNA for the CDR3 is TGTGCCAGCAGTCCCCCGGGAGCATCCTACAATGAGCAGTTCTTC. It codes for CASSPPGASYNEQFF.

The rearrangement uses TRBV5-4 and TRBJ2-1; D may be TRBD1 (5 bases). The CDR3 totals 11 residues. V was cut by 5 bases and J by 10 bases, with 10 bases left in between. Looked up from germline, CDR1 is SGHNT and CDR2 is YYREEE (reference sequence). The CDR3 sequence: CASSSDSEQFF. DNA of the CDR3: TGTGCCAGCAGTTCCGACAGCGAGCAGTTCTTC.

J is TRBJ1-4 and V is TRBV6-1; TRBD1 agrees at 11 bases. The CDR3 loop spans 15 amino acids. Trimming at V came to 11 bases and at J to 1 base, leaving 6 bases not matched to a gene. In germline, CDR1 is MNHNS, CDR2 SASEGT. This CDR3 reads CAGQGAYGTNEKLFF. The CDR3, as DNA: TGTGCCGGACAGGGGGCTTATGGAACTAATGAAAAACTGTTTTTT.

The chain recombines TRBV10-3 with TRBJ1-1, with TRBD1 identical over 8 bases. V dropped 3 bases and J dropped 12; count of bases not matched to a gene: 12. The CDR3 spans 14 residues. Germline-derived CDR1 and CDR2 are ENHRY and SYGVKD. The CDR3 spells CAISDPRTGHLTFF. The CDR3 nucleotides are TGTGCCATCAGTGACCCGAGGACAGGGCATCTTACTTTCTTT.

The chain links TRBV2 to TRBJ2-7; D is perhaps TRBD1 (6 bases). Trimming removed 5 bases at V and 4 bases at J, with 18 bases between. The V gene's germline CDR1 is SNHLY and CDR2 FYNNEI. CDR3 length: 15 residues. CDR3 protein: CASSLRPDSPYEQYF. CDR3 nucleotide sequence: TGTGCCAGCAGTCTACGCCCGGACAGCCCTTACGAGCAGTACTTC.

The V gene is TRBV11-3, the J gene TRBJ2-2, with D possibly matching TRBD1 (6 bases). With 4 bases removed from V and 4 bases from J, the gap between germline ends came to 10 bases. The CDR3 is 14 amino acids. Per the germline V gene, CDR1 is SGHNT and CDR2 is YENEEA. CDR3 sequence reads: CASSSGQSTGELFF. As DNA, the CDR3 is TGTGCCAGCAGCTCCGGACAGAGCACCGGGGAGCTGTTTTTT.

The V and J genes are TRBV4-2 and TRBJ2-7; TRBD2 aligns across 8 bases. The CDR3 sequence is 16 residues long. Trimming removed 2 bases from V and 3 bases from J; junction bases left unmatched: 9. Germline-derived CDR1 and CDR2 are LGHNA and YNFKEQ. CDR3 bases: TGTGCCAGCAGCCAAAAAAGCGGGAGTGGTATCTACGAGCAGTACTTC. It encodes CASSQKSGSGIYEQYF.

As regards this clone: Distinct nucleotide sequences in the sample also encode this CDR3. The rearrangement links TRBV5-1 to TRBJ2-7, with TRBD1 matching over 8 bases. CDR1 is SGHRS, CDR2 YFSETQ, per germline. The CDR3 is 14 residues long. V dropped 4 bases and J dropped 2; count of bases not matched to a gene: 5. The CDR3 loop reads CASSLGQGPYEQYF. CDR3 DNA sequence: TGCGCCAGCAGCCTTGGACAGGGCCCCTACGAGCAGTACTTC.

The chain has TRBV5-1 and TRBJ2-1; TRBD1 agrees at 7 bases. This CDR3 is built from 15 residues. Germline trimming cut 4 bases from V and 4 bases from J; bases unmatched to any gene: 8. Germline V gene lookup returns CDR1 SGHRS and CDR2 YFSETQ. CDR3 nucleotide sequence: TGCGCCAGCAGCCTACATACGGGACAGTACAATGAGCAGTTCTTC. This sequence encodes CASSLHTGQYNEQFF.

The chain employs TRBV5-6 and TRBJ2-2; 12 positions agree with TRBD1. Germline trimming cut 3 bases from V and 6 bases from J; bases unmatched to any gene: 3. The CDR3 has 15 residues. In germline, CDR1 is SGHDT, CDR2 YYEEEE. The CDR3 here is CASSWGQGASGELFF. CDR3 nucleotides: TGTGCCAGCAGCTGGGGACAGGGGGCGTCCGGGGAGCTGTTTTTT.

J is TRBJ1-5 and V is TRBV6-6, with D hard to call. Trimming pared 7 bases from V and 2 bases from J, leaving 15 bases between. The CDR3 sequence is 15 residues long. Germline V gives CDR1 MNHNY, CDR2 SVGAGI (reference sequence). The chain's CDR3 is CASTQSSRGNQPQHF. CDR3 sequence (DNA): TGTGCCAGCACCCAATCGTCGCGAGGCAATCAGCCCCAGCATTTT.

V and J are TRBV28 and TRBJ1-2; TRBD1 aligns across 7 bases. Germline lookup yields CDR1 MDHEN and CDR2 SYDVKM. The V gene end was trimmed by 4 bases and the J gene end by 3 bases; junction bases not matched to a gene: 8. The length of the CDR3 is 15 residues. The CDR3 DNA reads as TGTGCCAGCAGTTCCGACAGGGTTTGGTACTATGGCTACACCTTC. Its translation: CASSSDRVWYYGYTF.

The gene calls are TRBV27 and TRBJ2-1, with 7 bases that match TRBD2. The germline CDR1 and CDR2 sequences are MNHEY and SMNVEV (reference sequence). The CDR3 length is 14 residues. Trimming removed 8 bases from V and 2 bases from J; junction bases left unmatched: 6. As DNA, the CDR3 is TGTGCCAGCGCCCCGGGAGGTCCCTACAATGAGCAGTTCTTC. It encodes CASAPGGPYNEQFF.

The chain carries TRBV5-6 and TRBJ1-3; 7 positions match TRBD1. This CDR3 spans 14 amino acids. The trim removed 5 bases at V and 4 bases at J, leaving 6 bases unmatched. The germline gives CDR1 SGHDT, CDR2 YYEEEE. DNA of the CDR3: TGTGCCAGCAGGGACAGGTCTAAAGGAAACACCATATATTTT. It specifies CASRDRSKGNTIYF.

The genes are TRBV10-3 and TRBJ2-7; 7 bases are a match to TRBD1. The CDR3 runs to 12 residues. V shed 4 bases, J shed 5 bases, and the junction held 2 bases outside the gene matches. The germline V gene encodes CDR1 ENHRY and CDR2 SYGVKD. CDR3 bases: TGTGCCATCAGTGCGACAGGGAACGAGCAGTACTTC. Its protein is CAISATGNEQYF.

This clone was counted a few times. The chain couples TRBV19 to TRBJ2-7; 9 positions agree with TRBD2. Per germline, CDR1 LNHDA and CDR2 SQIVND (reference sequence). V shed 8 bases, J shed 2 bases, and the junction held 4 bases outside the gene matches. The CDR3 loop spans 13 amino acids. The CDR3 DNA reads TGTGCCAGTGGCCTAGCGGGAACCTACGAGCAGTACTTC. Its translation: CASGLAGTYEQYF.

This chain joins TRBV2 and TRBJ2-7; possibly TRBD2 for D (6 bases). The CDR3 extends over 15 amino acids. Trimming took off 6 bases at V and 2 bases at J, with 17 bases between the two ends. The germline CDR1 and CDR2 sequences are SNHLY and FYNNEI. CDR3 sequence (DNA): TGTGCCAGCAGCTTAGGCGGGGACTCTACCTACGAGCAGTACTTC. It codes for CASSLGGDSTYEQYF.

The chain combines TRBV5-1 with TRBJ2-1; TRBD2 matches at 9 bases. Germline assignment: CDR1 SGHRS and CDR2 YFSETQ. Trimming took 0 bases from V and 9 from J; bases not matched to a gene: 7. The CDR3 runs to 15 residues. CDR3 protein: CASSLEAGGPVEQFF. The CDR3, as DNA: TGCGCCAGCAGCTTGGAGGCGGGAGGGCCTGTTGAGCAGTTCTTC.

This chain connects TRBV6-1 to TRBJ2-5; D is possibly TRBD1 (6 bases). The CDR3 length is 13 residues. Deletions cut 5 bases from V and 2 bases from J, with 9 bases between. CDR1 MNHNS and CDR2 SASEGT come from the germline V gene. Here the CDR3 DNA reads TGTGCCAGCAGTAGTCAGGGGCAAGAGACCCAGTACTTC. It translates to CASSSQGQETQYF.

The chain is built from TRBV2 and TRBJ2-1; tentatively, D is TRBD1 or TRBD2 (5 bases each). Germline V gene lookup returns CDR1 SNHLY and CDR2 FYNNEI. The CDR3 sequence is 18 residues long. The ends were cut back, 3 bases at V and 0 bases at J, with 18 bases in the middle. CDR3 sequence (DNA): TGTGCCAGCAGTGAGTCAGGGACCCTCGCCCTCTCCTACAATGAGCAGTTCTTC. Its protein product is CASSESGTLALSYNEQFF.

V usage is TRBV5-6 and J usage is TRBJ2-5; D unclear. The DNA end is a closer match to TRBJ2-7, so the J assignment may be wrong. The CDR3 runs 12 residues. Germline V lookup: CDR1 SGHDT, CDR2 YYEEEE. CDR3 protein: CASSAAPYEQYF. For the CDR3, the DNA is TGTGCCAGCAGCGCGGCCCCTTACGAGCAGTACTTC.

This chain uses TRBV14 with TRBJ1-2, with D unclear. Trimming left V 1 base short and J 0 bases short, with 12 bases between. Germline V gene lookup returns CDR1 SGHDN and CDR2 FVKESK. CDR3 size: 16 residues. CDR3 amino acids: CASSQGAVGANYGYTF. CDR3 DNA sequence: TGTGCCAGCAGCCAAGGGGCGGTCGGTGCTAACTATGGCTACACCTTC.

This sequence joins TRBV7-9 and TRBJ2-7; D ambiguous. This CDR3 spans 18 amino acids. The V end lost 1 base, the J end lost 1 base, and 20 bases lay between the germline ends. Germline V gene lookup returns CDR1 SEHNR and CDR2 FQNEAQ (reference sequence). Here the CDR3 reads CASSLEALGSYTSYEQYF. As DNA, the CDR3 is TGTGCCAGCAGCTTAGAGGCCCTGGGCAGCTACACATCCTACGAGCAGTACTTC.

CDR3 DNA sequence: TGCGCCAGCAGCTTCGGGACAGGGGGCACCGGGGAGCTGTTTTTT. As protein: CASSFGTGGTGELFF. The chain combines TRBV5-1 with TRBJ2-2, with TRBD1 matching 11 bases. The CDR3 sequence is 15 residues long. Germline trimming cut 2 bases from V and 4 bases from J; bases unmatched to any gene: 1. The germline gives CDR1 SGHRS, CDR2 YFSETQ.

The rearrangement uses TRBV12-1 and TRBJ2-7; TRBD2 is the table's D call and was not checked against the DNA. TRBV12-1 is deemed a pseudogene. The CDR3 is made up of 16 amino acids. The CDR3 region is CASSWGLAALRNEQYF. The CDR3 region has the DNA TGTGCCAGCAGCTGGGGACTAGCGGCCCTCAGGAACGAGCAGTACTTC.